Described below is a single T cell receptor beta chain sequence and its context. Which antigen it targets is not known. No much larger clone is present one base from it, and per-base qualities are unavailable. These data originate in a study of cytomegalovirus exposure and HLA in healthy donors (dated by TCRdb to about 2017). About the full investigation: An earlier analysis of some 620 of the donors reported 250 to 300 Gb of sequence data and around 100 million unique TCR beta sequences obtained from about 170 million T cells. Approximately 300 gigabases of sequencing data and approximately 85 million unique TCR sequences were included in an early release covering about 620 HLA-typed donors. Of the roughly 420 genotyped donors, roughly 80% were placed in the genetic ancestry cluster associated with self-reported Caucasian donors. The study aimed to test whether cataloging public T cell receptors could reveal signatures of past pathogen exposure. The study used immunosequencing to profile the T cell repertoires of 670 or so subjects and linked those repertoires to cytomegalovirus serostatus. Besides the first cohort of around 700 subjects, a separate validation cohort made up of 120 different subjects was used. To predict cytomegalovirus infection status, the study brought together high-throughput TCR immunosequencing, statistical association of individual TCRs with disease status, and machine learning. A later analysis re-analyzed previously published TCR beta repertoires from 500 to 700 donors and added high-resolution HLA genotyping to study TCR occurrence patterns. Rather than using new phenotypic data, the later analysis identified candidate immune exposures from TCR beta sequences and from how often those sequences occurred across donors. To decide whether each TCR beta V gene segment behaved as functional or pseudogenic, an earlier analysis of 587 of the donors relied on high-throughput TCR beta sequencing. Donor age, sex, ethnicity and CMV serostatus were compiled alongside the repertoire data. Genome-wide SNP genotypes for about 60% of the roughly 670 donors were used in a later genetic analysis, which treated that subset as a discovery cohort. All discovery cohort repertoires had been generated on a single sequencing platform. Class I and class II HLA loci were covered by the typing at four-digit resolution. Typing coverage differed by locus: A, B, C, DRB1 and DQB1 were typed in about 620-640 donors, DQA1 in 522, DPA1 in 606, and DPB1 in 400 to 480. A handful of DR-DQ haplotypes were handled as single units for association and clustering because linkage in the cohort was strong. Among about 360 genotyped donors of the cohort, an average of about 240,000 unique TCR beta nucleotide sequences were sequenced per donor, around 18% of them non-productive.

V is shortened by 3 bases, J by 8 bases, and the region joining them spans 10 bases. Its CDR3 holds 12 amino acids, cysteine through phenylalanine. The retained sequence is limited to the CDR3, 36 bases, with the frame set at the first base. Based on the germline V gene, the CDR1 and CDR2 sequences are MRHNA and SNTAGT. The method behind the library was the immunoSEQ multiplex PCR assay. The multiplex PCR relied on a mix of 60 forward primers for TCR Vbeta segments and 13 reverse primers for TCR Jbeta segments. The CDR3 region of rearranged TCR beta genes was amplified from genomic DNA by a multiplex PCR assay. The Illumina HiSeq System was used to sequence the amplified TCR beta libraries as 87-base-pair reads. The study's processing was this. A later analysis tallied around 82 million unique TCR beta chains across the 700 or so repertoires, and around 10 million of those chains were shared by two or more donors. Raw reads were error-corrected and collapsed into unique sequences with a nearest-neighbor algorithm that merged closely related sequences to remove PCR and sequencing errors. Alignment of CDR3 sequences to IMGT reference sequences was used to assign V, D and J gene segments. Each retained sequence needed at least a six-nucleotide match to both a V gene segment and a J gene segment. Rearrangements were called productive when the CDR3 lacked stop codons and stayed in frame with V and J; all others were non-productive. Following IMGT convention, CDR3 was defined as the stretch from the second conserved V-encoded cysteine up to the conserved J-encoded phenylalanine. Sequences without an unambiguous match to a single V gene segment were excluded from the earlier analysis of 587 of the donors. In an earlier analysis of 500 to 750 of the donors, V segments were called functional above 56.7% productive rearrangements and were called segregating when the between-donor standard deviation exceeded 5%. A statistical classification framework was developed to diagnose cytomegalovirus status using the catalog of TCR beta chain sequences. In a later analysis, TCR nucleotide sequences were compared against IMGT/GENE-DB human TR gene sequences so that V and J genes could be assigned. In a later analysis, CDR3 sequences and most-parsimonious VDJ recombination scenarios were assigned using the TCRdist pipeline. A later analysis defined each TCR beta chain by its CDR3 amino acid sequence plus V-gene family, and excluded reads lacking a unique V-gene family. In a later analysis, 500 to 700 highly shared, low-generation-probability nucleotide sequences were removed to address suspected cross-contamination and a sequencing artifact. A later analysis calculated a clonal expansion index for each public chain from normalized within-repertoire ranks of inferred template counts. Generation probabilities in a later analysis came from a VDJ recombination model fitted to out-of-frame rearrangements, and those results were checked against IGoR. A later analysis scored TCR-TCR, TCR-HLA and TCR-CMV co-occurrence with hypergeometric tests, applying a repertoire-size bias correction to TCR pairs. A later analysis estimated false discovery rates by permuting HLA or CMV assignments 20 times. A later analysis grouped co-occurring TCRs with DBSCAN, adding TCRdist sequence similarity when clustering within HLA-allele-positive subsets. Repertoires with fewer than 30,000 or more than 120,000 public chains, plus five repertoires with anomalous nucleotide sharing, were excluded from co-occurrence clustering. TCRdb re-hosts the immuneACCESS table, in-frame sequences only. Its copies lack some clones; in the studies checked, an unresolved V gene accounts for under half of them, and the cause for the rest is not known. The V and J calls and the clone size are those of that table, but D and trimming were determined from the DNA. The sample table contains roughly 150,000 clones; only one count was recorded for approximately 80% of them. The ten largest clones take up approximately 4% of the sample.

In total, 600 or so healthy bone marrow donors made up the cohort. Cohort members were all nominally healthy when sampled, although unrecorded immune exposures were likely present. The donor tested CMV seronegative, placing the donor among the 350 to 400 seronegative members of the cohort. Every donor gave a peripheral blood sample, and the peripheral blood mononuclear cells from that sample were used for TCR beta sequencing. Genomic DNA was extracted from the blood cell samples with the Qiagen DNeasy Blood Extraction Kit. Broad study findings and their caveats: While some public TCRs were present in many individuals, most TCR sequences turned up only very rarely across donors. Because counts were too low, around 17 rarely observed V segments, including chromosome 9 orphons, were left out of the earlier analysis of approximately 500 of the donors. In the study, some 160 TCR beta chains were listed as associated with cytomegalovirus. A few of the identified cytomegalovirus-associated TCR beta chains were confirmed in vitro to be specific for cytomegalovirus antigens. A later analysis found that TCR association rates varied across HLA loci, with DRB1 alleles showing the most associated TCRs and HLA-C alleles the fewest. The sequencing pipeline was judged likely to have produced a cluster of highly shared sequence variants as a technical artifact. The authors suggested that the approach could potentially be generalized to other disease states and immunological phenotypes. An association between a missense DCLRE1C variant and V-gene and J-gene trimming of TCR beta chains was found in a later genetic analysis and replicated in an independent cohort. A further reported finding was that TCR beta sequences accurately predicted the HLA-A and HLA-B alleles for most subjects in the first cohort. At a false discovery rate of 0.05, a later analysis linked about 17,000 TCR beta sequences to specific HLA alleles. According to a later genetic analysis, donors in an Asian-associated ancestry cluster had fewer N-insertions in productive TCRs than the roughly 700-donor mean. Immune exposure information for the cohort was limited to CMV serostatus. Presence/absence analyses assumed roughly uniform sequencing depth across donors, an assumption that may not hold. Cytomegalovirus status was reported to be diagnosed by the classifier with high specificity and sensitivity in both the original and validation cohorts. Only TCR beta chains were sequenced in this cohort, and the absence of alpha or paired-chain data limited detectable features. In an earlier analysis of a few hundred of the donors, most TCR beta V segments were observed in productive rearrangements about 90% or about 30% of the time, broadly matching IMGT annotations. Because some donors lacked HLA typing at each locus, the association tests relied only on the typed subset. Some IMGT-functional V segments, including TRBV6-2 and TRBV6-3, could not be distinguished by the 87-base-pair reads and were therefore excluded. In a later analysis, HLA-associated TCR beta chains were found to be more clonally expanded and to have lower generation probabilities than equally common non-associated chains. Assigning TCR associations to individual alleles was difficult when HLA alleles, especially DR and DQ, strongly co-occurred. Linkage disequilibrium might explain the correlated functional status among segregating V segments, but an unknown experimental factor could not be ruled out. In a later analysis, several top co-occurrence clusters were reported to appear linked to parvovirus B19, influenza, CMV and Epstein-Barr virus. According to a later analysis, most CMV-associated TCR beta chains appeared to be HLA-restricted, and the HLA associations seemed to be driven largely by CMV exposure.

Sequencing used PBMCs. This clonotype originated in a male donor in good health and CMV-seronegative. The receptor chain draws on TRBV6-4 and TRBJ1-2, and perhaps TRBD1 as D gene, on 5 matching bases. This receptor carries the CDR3 CASSDRGRGYTF. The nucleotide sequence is TGTGCCAGCAGTGATAGGGGTCGGGGCTACACCTTC.